The entry below gives a single T cell receptor beta chain sequence along with its context. Its target is not known. The data derive from a study of post-analysis software for immune sequencing data. The study, taken as a whole, reports: In multiple sclerosis, normalized Chao1 diversity was significantly below that of controls. In patients, about 5 TRBV segments were more frequent than in controls, with TRBV5-6, TRBV5-1 and TRBV20-1 among them.

CDR1 SQVTM and CDR2 ANQGSEA come from the germline V gene. This CDR3 is built from 13 residues. V lost 8 bases and J 2 bases, leaving 12 bases between the germline ends. Libraries were made from TCR beta cDNA, and they carried unique molecular identifiers. TCRdb fed the PCR reads into MiXCR, producing one record per CDR3 protein. The sample lists approximately 630,000 distinct CDR3 sequences; about 60% were seen once. The chain is built from TRBV29-1 and TRBJ2-2; D might be TRBD2 (5 bases). The sample was blood. The clonotype comes from a girl aged 2-10 years with multiple sclerosis. This chain's CDR3 is CSFGITNTGELFF. The CDR3 DNA reads as TGCAGCTTCGGGATTACAAACACCGGGGAGCTGTTTTTT.